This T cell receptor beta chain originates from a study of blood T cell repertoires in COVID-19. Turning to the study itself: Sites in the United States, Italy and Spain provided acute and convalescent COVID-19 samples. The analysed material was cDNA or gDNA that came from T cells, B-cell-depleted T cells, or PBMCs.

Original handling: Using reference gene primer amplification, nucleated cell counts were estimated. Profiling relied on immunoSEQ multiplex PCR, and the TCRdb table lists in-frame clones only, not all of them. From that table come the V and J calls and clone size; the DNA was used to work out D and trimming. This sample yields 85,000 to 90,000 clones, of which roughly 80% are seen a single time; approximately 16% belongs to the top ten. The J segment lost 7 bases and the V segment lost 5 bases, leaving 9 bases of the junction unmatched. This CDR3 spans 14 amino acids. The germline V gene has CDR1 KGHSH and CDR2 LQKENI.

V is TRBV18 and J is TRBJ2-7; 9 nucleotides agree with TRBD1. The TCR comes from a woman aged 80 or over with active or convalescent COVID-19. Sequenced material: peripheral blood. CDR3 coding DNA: TGTGCCAGCTCAACAGGGGGCGCCCCGCGGGAGCAGTACTTC. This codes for CASSTGGAPREQYF.